The entry below gives a single T cell receptor beta chain sequence along with its context. This specimen belongs to a study of shared clonotypes between healthy human individuals. Sequencing used immunoSEQ multiplex PCR; TCRdb keeps in-frame clones, though not all of them. The repertoire includes about 2.1 million clones, more than 85% of them detected once, and roughly 1.7% sits in the top ten. Naive CD8 cells were CD45RO-negative, positively selected for CCR7, excluding terminally differentiated effector memory CD45RA+ cells. The germline V gene has CDR1 MNHNS and CDR2 SASEGT. V shed 8 bases and J shed 2 bases, with 15 bases lying between them. The CDR3 covers 14 residues.

Sequenced input: naive CD8+ T cells from PBMCs. J is TRBJ1-2 and V is TRBV6-1; D is perhaps TRBD1 (5 bases). This clonotype originated in a man aged 18 to 29 in good health. Some clones in this sample may be carry-over from other donors' samples. For the CDR3, the DNA is TGTGCCAGCCATCAATCAGGGACCAACTATGGCTACACCTTC. This codes for CASHQSGTNYGYTF.